This T cell receptor beta chain was identified in a study of T cell responses to AZD1222 COVID-19 vaccine. V lost 7 bases, J lost 1 base, and 10 bases lay in between. The CDR3 is made up of 14 amino acids. The germline CDR1 and CDR2 sequences are MNHEY and SVGEGT. The table came from immunoSEQ multiplex PCR; TCRdb's copy has only in-frame clones and leaves some out. The sample holds under 150,000 clones, 90% seen once. This chain links TRBV6-2 or TRBV6-3 with TRBJ2-2, with D tentatively TRBD2 (5 bases). This specimen consisted of peripheral blood, obtained on day 0 of AZD1222 vaccination. This sequence originates from an adult in good health. The CDR3 bases are TGTGCCAGCATCCCGGGGAGGAACACCGGGGAGCTGTTTTTT. It translates to CASIPGRNTGELFF.